This T cell receptor beta chain was found in a study of PD-1 blockade in classical Hodgkin lymphoma. V lost 3 bases, J lost 5 bases, and 7 bases stayed unmatched. The CDR3 extends over 15 amino acids. Germline lookup yields CDR1 MGHDK and CDR2 SYGVNS. TCRdb keeps only in-frame clones here, not all; method: immunoSEQ multiplex PCR. The sample lists about 58,000 clones; 88% were seen once. Each patient relapsed following autologous stem cell transplantation, and prior brentuximab vedotin exposure differed. Sequenced material: peripheral blood mononuclear cells (PBMCs), taken before the second cycle of nivolumab. The receptor was derived from a human donor with classical Hodgkin lymphoma. The chain uses TRBV25-1 and TRBJ1-1, with TRBD1 matching 9 bases. CDR3 residues: CASSDIGQGWTEAFF. The DNA for the CDR3 is TGTGCCAGCAGTGACATCGGACAGGGGTGGACTGAAGCTTTCTTT.